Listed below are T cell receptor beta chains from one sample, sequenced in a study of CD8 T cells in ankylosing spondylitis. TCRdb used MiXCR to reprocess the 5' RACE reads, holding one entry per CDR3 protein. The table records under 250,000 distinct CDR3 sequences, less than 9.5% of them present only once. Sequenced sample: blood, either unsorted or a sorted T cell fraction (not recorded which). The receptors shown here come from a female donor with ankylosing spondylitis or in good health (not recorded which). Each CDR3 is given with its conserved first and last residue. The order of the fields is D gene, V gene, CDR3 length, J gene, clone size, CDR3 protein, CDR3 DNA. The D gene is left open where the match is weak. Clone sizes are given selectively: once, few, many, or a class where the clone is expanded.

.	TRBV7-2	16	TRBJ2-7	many	CASSLNPTQGAYEQYF	TGTGCCAGCAGCTTGAATCCCACTCAAGGGGCATACGAGCAGTACTTC
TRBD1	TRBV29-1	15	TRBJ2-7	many	CSVGKTGGVSSEQYF	TGCAGCGTTGGTAAGACAGGGGGAGTTTCCTCCGAGCAGTACTTC
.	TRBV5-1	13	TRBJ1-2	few	CASSLAREDGYTF	TGCGCCAGCAGCTTGGCGCGAGAGGATGGCTACACCTTC
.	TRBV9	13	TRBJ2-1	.	CASSAPRTAEQFF	TGTGCCAGCAGCGCACCCCGGACTGCGGAGCAGTTCTTC
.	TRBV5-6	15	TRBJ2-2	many	CASSLLGANTGELFF	TGTGCCAGCAGCTTGTTGGGGGCGAACACCGGGGAGCTGTTTTTT
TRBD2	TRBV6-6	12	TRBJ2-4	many	CASSPPGGGQYF	TGTGCCAGCAGTCCTCCCGGGGGGGGTCAGTACTTC
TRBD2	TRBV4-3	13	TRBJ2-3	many	CASSQRGGDTQYF	TGCGCCAGCAGCCAACGGGGGGGGGATACGCAGTATTTT
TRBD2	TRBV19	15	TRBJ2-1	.	CASRGAGRAYNEQFF	TGTGCCAGTAGGGGAGCGGGGAGGGCCTACAATGAGCAGTTCTTC
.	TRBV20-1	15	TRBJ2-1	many	CSASRPLGSSDEQFF	TGCAGTGCTAGTCGCCCTTTGGGCTCGTCGGATGAGCAGTTCTTC
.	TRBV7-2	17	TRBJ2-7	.	CASSLALAVNDIYEQYF	TGTGCCAGCAGCTTAGCGCTGGCAGTGAATGATATCTACGAGCAGTACTTC
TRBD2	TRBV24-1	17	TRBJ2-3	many	CATSGGRLAETTDTQYF	TGTGCCACCAGTGGAGGCCGACTAGCGGAGACCACAGATACGCAGTATTTT
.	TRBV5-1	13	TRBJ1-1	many	CASTNGVTTEAFF	TGCGCCAGCACCAACGGGGTTACCACTGAAGCTTTCTTT
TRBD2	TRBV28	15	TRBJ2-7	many	CASRPPGLGKREQYF	TGTGCCAGCAGACCTCCGGGACTAGGGAAACGGGAGCAGTACTTC
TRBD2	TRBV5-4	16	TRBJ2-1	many	CASKEGVAGDGLEQFF	TGTGCCAGCAAGGAAGGAGTGGCGGGAGATGGCCTTGAGCAGTTCTTC
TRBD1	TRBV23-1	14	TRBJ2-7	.	CASSQGRGFDEQYF	TGCGCCAGCAGTCAGGGCAGGGGGTTTGACGAGCAGTACTTC
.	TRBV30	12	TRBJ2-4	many	CAWTPTEDIQYF	TGTGCCTGGACCCCCACAGAAGACATTCAGTACTTC
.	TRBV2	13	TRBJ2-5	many	CASSGDNGETQYF	TGTGCCAGCAGTGGGGACAACGGCGAGACCCAGTACTTC
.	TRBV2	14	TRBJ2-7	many	CASEGERALYEQYF	TGTGCCAGCGAGGGCGAGCGGGCGTTGTACGAGCAGTACTTC
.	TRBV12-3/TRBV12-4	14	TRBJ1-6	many	CASSLQAGNSPLHF	TGTGCCAGCAGTTTACAGGCCGGCAATTCACCCCTCCACTTT
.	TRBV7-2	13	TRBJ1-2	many	CASSLAGVYGYTF	TGTGCCAGCAGCTTAGCCGGAGTCTATGGCTACACCTTC
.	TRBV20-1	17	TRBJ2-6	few	CSSSGQGRGTGANVLTF	.
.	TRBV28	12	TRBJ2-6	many	CASTSGANVLTF	TGTGCCAGCACCTCTGGGGCCAACGTCCTGACTTTC
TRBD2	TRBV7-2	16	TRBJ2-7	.	CASSVILAGGPYEQYF	TGTGCCAGCAGCGTTATTCTAGCGGGAGGCCCCTACGAGCAGTACTTC
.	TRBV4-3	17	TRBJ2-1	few	CASSQDVAGVSYNEQFF	TGCGCCAGCAGCCAAGATGTGGCAGGGGTCTCCTACAATGAGCAGTTCTTC
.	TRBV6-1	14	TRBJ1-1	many	CASREAGGAYEAFF	TGTGCCAGCAGAGAGGCCGGTGGCGCCTATGAAGCTTTCTTT
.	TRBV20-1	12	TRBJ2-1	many	CSALPGAGEQFF	TGCAGTGCCCTACCAGGGGCCGGAGAGCAGTTCTTC
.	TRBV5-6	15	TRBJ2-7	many	CASSGQSLSYYEQYF	TGTGCCAGCAGCGGACAGTCACTAAGCTACTACGAGCAGTACTTC
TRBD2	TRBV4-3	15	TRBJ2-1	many	CASRPSGLEANEQFF	TGCGCCAGCAGACCCTCGGGACTAGAAGCCAATGAGCAGTTCTTC
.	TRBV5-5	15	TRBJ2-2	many	CASSYALSGAGELFF	TGTGCCAGCAGCTACGCTCTTAGTGGGGCCGGGGAGCTGTTTTTT
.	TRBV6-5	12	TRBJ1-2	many	CASSYRGGGYTF	TGTGCCAGCAGTTACAGGGGAGGTGGCTACACCTTC
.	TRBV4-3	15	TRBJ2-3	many	CASSQEARNTDTQYF	TGCGCCAGCAGCCAAGAGGCAAGGAACACAGATACGCAGTATTTT
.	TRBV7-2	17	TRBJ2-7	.	CASSRGPGVVFSYEQYF	TGTGCCAGCAGCCGGGGGCCAGGGGTCGTTTTCTCCTACGAGCAGTACTTC
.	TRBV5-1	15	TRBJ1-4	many	CASSLGQGKNEKLFF	TGCGCCAGCAGCTTGGGGCAGGGGAAGAATGAAAAACTGTTTTTT